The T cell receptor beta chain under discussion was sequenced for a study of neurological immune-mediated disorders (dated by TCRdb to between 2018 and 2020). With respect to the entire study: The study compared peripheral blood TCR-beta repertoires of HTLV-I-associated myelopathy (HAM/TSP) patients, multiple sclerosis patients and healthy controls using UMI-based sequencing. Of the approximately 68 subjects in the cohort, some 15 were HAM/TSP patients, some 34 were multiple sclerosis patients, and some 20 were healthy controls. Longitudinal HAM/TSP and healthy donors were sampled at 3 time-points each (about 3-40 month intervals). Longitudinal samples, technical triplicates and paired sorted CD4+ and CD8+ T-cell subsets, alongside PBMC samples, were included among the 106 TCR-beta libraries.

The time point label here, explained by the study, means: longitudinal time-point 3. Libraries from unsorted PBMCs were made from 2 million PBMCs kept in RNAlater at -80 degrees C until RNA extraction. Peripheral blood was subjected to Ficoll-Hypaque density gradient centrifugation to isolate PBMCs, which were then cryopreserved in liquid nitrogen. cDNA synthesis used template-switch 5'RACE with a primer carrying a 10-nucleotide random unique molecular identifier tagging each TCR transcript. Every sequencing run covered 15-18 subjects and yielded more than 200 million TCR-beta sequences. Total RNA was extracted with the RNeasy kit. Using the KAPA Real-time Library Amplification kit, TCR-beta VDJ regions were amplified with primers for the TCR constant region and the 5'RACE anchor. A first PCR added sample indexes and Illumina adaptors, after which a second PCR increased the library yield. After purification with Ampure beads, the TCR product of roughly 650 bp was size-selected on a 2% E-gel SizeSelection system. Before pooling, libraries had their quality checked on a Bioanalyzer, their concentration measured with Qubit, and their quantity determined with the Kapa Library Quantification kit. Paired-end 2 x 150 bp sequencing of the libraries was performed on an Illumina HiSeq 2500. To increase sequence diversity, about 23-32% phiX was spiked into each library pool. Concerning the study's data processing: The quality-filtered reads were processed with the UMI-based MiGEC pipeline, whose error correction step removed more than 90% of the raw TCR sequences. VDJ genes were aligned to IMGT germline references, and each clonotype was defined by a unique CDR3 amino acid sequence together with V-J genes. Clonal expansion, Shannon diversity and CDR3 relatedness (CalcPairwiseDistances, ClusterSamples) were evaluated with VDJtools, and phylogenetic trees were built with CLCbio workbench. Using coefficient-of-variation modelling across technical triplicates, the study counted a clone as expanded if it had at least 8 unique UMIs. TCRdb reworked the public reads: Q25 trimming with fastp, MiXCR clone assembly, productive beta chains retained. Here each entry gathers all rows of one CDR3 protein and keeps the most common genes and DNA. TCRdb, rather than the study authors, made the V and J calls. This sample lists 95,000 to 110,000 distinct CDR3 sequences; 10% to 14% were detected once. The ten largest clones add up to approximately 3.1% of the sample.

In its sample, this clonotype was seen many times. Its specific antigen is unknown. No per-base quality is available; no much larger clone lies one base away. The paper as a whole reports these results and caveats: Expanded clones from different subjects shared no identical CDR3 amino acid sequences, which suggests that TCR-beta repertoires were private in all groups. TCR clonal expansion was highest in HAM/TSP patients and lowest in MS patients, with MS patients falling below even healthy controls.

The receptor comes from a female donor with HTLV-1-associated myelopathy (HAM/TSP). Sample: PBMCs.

CDR3 reads: CASSLGAGGSDTQYF. Read as DNA, the sequence is TGCGCCAGCAGCTTGGGAGCGGGGGGTTCAGATACGCAGTATTTT. The V gene is TRBV5-1 and the J gene is TRBJ2-3, with 9 junctional bases fitting TRBD2. After removal of 0 bases from V and 4 bases from J, the junction retains 3 bases not matched to a gene. Reading the germline V gene gives CDR1 SGHRS and CDR2 YFSETQ. The cysteine opens and the phenylalanine closes a CDR3 of 15 amino acids. Only the CDR3 portion is preserved as DNA: 45 bases, with reading frame beginning at the first base.